The sample holds one count of the clone carrying this TCR beta chain. The record originates from a study of graft-versus-host responses after intestinal transplantation. The data were produced by immunoSEQ multiplex PCR, yet TCRdb's version contains in-frame clones alone and is incomplete. The repertoire includes tens of thousands of clones, approximately 94% of them detected once, and about 0.54% sits in the top ten. The CDR3 has 14 residues. The V gene lost 5 bases and the J gene lost 6 bases, with 17 bases spanning the gap. Germline-derived CDR1 and CDR2 are LNHDA and SQIVND (reference sequence). V gene TRBV19 combines with J gene TRBJ2-7; unclear D gene. This TCR came from a human patient who received an intestinal transplant, so some T cells may come from the graft donor. The sample in question was PBMCs, obtained 156 days after intestinal transplant. CDR3 amino acids: CASSFTPGDLEQYF. CDR3 coding DNA: TGTGCCAGTAGTTTCACCCCGGGCGACCTCGAGCAGTACTTC.